The 27 T cell receptor beta chains given below trace back to one sample, sequenced in a study of T cells expressing NK-cell markers. TCRdb re-called the 5' RACE reads and gives one entry per CDR3 protein, without DNA. The sample includes several thousand distinct CDR3 sequences. The source material was blood T cells: a sorted CD56 or NKG2C T cell subset, CD4+ or CD8+ T cells, or bulk PBMC T cells (not recorded which). The receptors stem from a man aged 18 to 29 in good health.

This chain's CDR3 is CASSPLGTGEAKTQYF. The chain uses TRBV18 and TRBJ2-5; the D call of TRBD2 rests on TCRdb alone, since no DNA is present to check it. From germline, CDR1 is KGHSH and CDR2 LQKENI. This CDR3 comprises 16 residues.

The gene calls are TRBV20-1 and TRBJ1-5; the D gene TCRdb calls, TRBD1, cannot be checked with no DNA. CDR3 size: 15 residues. Germline CDR1 reads DFQATT; CDR2 reads SNEGSKA (reference sequence). The CDR3 loop reads CSAPGATYSNQPQHF.

The chain recombines TRBV6-4 with TRBJ1-1. Germline V lookup: CDR1 MRHNA, CDR2 SNTAGT. The CDR3 consists of 13 residues. CDR3 residues: CASSDSEYTEAFF.

The CDR3 sequence: CASSLIRDFQPYEQYF. The chain combines TRBV7-2 with TRBJ2-7; with no DNA, the TCRdb D assignment of TRBD2 cannot be verified. Germline CDR1 reads SGHTA; CDR2 reads FQGNSA. This CDR3 comprises 16 residues.

The rearrangement joins TRBV7-9 to TRBJ2-3; checking the TCRdb D call of TRBD2 is not possible without DNA. Germline CDR1 and CDR2: SEHNR and FQNEAQ (reference sequence). There are 13 residues in the CDR3. The CDR3: CASSLGGLAQQYF. The complete variable domain, with remaining parts taken from reference TRBV7-9 and TRBJ2-3, reads DTGVSQNPRHKITKRGQNVTFRCDPISEHNRLYWYRQTLGQGPEFLTYFQNEAQLEKSRLLSDRFSAERPKGSFSTLEIQRTEQGDSAMYLCASSLGGLAQQYFGPGTRLTVL.

V is TRBV3-1 and J is TRBJ2-3. Looked up from germline, CDR1 is LGHDT and CDR2 is YNNKEL (reference sequence). The CDR3 is made up of 13 amino acids. This chain's CDR3 is CASSQAEADTQYF.

The chain uses TRBV28 and TRBJ2-5; TCRdb's assignment of TRBD1 cannot be checked, as there is no DNA. The CDR3 is 16 residues long. CDR1 is MDHEN, CDR2 SYDVKM, per germline. CDR3 in amino acids: CASSLGWQGVQETQYF.

The CDR3 spells CASSLWVTEAFF. The rearrangement links TRBV7-2 to TRBJ1-1. CDR1 and CDR2 from the germline V gene are SGHTA and FQGNSA. This CDR3 comprises 12 residues.

The chain links TRBV20-1 to TRBJ2-1; TCRdb selects TRBD2, and the lack of DNA leaves this call unchecked. The CDR3 is 16 amino acids. The germline V gene encodes CDR1 DFQATT and CDR2 SNEGSKA (reference sequence). CDR3 protein: CSAIYLGLAGFNEQFF.

This chain connects TRBV7-3 to TRBJ2-2; TCRdb's D call, TRBD1, is unchecked because there is no DNA. CDR3 length: 16 residues. Germline CDR1 SGHTA, CDR2 FQGTGA. CDR3 region: CASSLGAGTATGELFF.

The chain is built from TRBV6-2 or TRBV6-3 and TRBJ2-1; with no DNA, the TCRdb D assignment of TRBD2 cannot be verified. Per germline, CDR1 MNHEY and CDR2 SVGEGT. This CDR3 region has 15 residues. The CDR3 sequence: CASSYQREGGWEQFF.

This sequence joins TRBV12-3 or TRBV12-4 and TRBJ2-2. The CDR3 has 12 amino acids. The CDR3 sequence: CASSPNAGELFF.

This chain links TRBV9 with TRBJ2-7; TCRdb indicates TRBD1, and absent DNA this call remains unverified. There are 17 residues in the CDR3. Germline assignment: CDR1 SGDLS and CDR2 YYNGEE. CDR3 sequence reads: CASSVDPPGGSIHEQYF.

This CDR3 is CASSAGTSGMETQYF. The chain combines TRBV6-4 with TRBJ2-5; lacking DNA, the TRBD2 call made by TCRdb goes unchecked. The CDR3 is 15 residues long. Per germline, CDR1 MRHNA and CDR2 SNTAGT.

This CDR3 reads CASSPLAAGYNEQFF. V gene TRBV28 combines with J gene TRBJ2-1; TCRdb proposes TRBD2, but this gene call is untestable without DNA. The CDR3 loop spans 15 amino acids. Germline V gene data show CDR1 as MDHEN and CDR2 as SYDVKM.

V is TRBV5-4 and J is TRBJ1-1. Looked up from germline, CDR1 is SGHNT and CDR2 is YYREEE (reference sequence). This CDR3 has 15 amino acids. The CDR3 reads CASSNRGTVNTEAFF.

The rearrangement links TRBV5-1 to TRBJ2-7; TCRdb reports TRBD2, a call that lacks DNA to check it against. CDR3 size: 14 residues. Germline loops: CDR1 SGHRS, CDR2 YFSETQ. The CDR3 here is CASSLSGRRREQYF. The full variable domain, rest sourced from reference TRBV5-1 and TRBJ2-7, is KAGVTQTPRYLIKTRGQQVTLSCSPISGHRSVSWYQQTPGQGLQFLFEYFSETQRNKGNFPGRFSGRQFSNSRSEMNVSTLELGDSALYLCASSLSGRRREQYFGPGTRLTVT.

The chain couples TRBV28 to TRBJ1-5. Germline V gene data show CDR1 as MDHEN and CDR2 as SYDVKM. The CDR3 is 16 residues long. CDR3 sequence reads: CASSNYGPDGEQPQHF.

The chain uses TRBV5-6 and TRBJ2-1; TCRdb names TRBD2, which stays unverified in the absence of DNA. Germline values: CDR1 SGHDT, CDR2 YYEEEE. CDR3 length equals 15 residues. The CDR3 here is CASSPSGSSYNEQFF.

The V and J genes are TRBV7-2 and TRBJ1-6. Germline V gives CDR1 SGHTA, CDR2 FQGNSA. The CDR3 is 14 amino acids. This CDR3 is CASSLVVYNSPLHF.

This rearrangement joins TRBV6-2 or TRBV6-3 to TRBJ1-4. CDR1 and CDR2 (germline): MNHEY, SVGEGT. The CDR3 spans 12 residues. CDR3 in amino acids: CASSYRNEKLFF.

Measured by frequency, this clonotype is medium-sized (0.01 to 0.1%). J is TRBJ2-1 and V is TRBV20-1; TCRdb's D gene call, TRBD2, goes unchecked for lack of DNA. CDR1 is DFQATT, CDR2 SNEGSKA, per germline (reference sequence). This CDR3 region has 13 residues. This chain's CDR3 is CSARTSDYNEQFF.

J is TRBJ2-2 and V is TRBV4-1; there is no DNA to check the TCRdb D call of TRBD1. The CDR3 has 17 residues. Germline values: CDR1 MGHRA, CDR2 YSYEKL. The CDR3 protein is CASSQGNYRGGTGELFF.

The chain uses TRBV6-5 and TRBJ1-5. The CDR3 has 14 residues. Germline lookup yields CDR1 MNHEY and CDR2 SVGAGI. The CDR3 sequence: CASSYSGVHQPQHF.

The rearrangement uses TRBV4-1 and TRBJ2-7; the TRBD1 assignment by TCRdb is unverifiable without DNA. Germline V gene lookup returns CDR1 MGHRA and CDR2 YSYEKL. This CDR3 is 15 amino acids long. CDR3 protein: CASSQGRGTGEEQYF.

This CDR3 reads CASSPRDNSYEQYF. V and J are TRBV7-9 and TRBJ2-7; the D call from TCRdb, TRBD1, cannot be confirmed without DNA. The length of the CDR3 is 14 residues. The germline CDR1 and CDR2 sequences are SEHNR and FQNEAQ (reference sequence).

The chain employs TRBV7-2 and TRBJ2-7. The germline gives CDR1 SGHTA, CDR2 FQGNSA. The CDR3 is made up of 15 amino acids. This chain's CDR3 is CASSPRTDPFYEQYF.